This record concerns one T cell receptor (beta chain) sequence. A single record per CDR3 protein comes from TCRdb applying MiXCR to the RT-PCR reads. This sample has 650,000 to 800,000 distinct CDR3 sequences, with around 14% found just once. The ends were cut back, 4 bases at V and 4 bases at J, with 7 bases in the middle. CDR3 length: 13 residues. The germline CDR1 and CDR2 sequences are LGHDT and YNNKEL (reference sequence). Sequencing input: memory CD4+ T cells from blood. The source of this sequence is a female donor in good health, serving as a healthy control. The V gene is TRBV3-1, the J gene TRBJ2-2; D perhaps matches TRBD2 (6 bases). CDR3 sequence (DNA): TGTGCCAGCAGCCGGGGAGGCACCGGGGAGCTGTTTTTT. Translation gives CASSRGGTGELFF.